These 10 T cell receptor beta chains came from one sample sequenced in a study of blood T cell repertoires in COVID-19. Libraries were prepared by immunoSEQ multiplex PCR; TCRdb keeps only in-frame clonotypes and omits some of them. The sample shows over 150,000 clones, less than 90% of them seen only once. Input material: PBMCs or T cells enriched from blood (not recorded which). These receptors were taken from a woman in her fifties or sixties who had recovered from COVID-19.

The chain has TRBV5-1 and TRBJ1-2, with 7 bases fitting TRBD1. J lost 2 bases, V lost 0 bases, and 4 bases had no gene match. The germline gives CDR1 SGHRS, CDR2 YFSETQ. The CDR3 sequence is 15 residues long. The CDR3 loop reads CASSLVSGQNYGYTF. The CDR3 nucleotides are TGCGCCAGCAGCTTGGTTTCGGGACAGAACTATGGCTACACCTTC. Full variable domain (remainder filled in from reference TRBV5-1 and TRBJ1-2): KAGVTQTPRYLIKTRGQQVTLSCSPISGHRSVSWYQQTPGQGLQFLFEYFSETQRNKGNFPGRFSGRQFSNSRSEMNVSTLELGDSALYLCASSLVSGQNYGYTFGSGTRLTVV.

The chain combines TRBV30 with TRBJ1-1; 7 bases are shared with TRBD1. The CDR3 spans 13 residues. CDR1 and CDR2 from the germline V gene are GTSNPN and SVGIG (reference sequence). The V segment lost 3 bases and the J segment 1 base; nucleotides outside the gene matches: 2. CDR3 sequence reads: CAWRAGGNTEAFF. CDR3 coding DNA: TGTGCCTGGAGGGCAGGGGGGAACACTGAAGCTTTCTTT. Filled out from reference TRBV30 and TRBJ1-1, the complete variable domain reads SQTIHQWPATLVQPVGSPLSLECTVEGTSNPNLYWYRQAAGRGLQLLFYSVGIGQISSEVPQNLSASRPQDRQFILSSKKLLLSDSGFYLCAWRAGGNTEAFFGQGTRLTVV.

This chain uses TRBV9 with TRBJ2-3, with D maybe TRBD1 (6 bases). The germline CDR1 and CDR2 sequences are SGDLS and YYNGEE. The CDR3 is 18 amino acids. V was trimmed by 3 bases and J by 0 bases, leaving 20 bases between them. The CDR3 DNA is TGTGCCAGCAGCGCAACAGGGAACGGACGCTCTAGCACAGATACGCAGTATTTT. Protein product: CASSATGNGRSSTDTQYF.

The V call is TRBV19, the J call TRBJ1-2; unclear D gene. The CDR3 runs 14 residues. Trimming removed 3 bases at V and 4 bases at J, with 12 bases between. Germline values: CDR1 LNHDA, CDR2 SQIVND (reference sequence). CDR3 residues: CASSIPSVRYGYTF. CDR3 nucleotides: TGTGCCAGTAGTATTCCCTCCGTCCGCTATGGCTACACCTTC.

CDR3 sequence reads: CASLAGEGYEQYF. In nucleotides, the CDR3 is TGTGCCAGCCTAGCGGGAGAAGGATACGAGCAGTACTTC. The chain carries TRBV13 and TRBJ2-7; 10 bases fit TRBD2. After removal of 8 bases from V and 4 bases from J, the junction contained 5 bases not matched to a gene. Germline V lookup: CDR1 PRHDT, CDR2 FYEKMQ (reference sequence). This CDR3 has 13 residues.

The chain recombines TRBV4-3 with TRBJ2-3; maybe TRBD1 (6 bases). The ends were cut back, 5 bases at V and 4 bases at J, with 16 bases in the middle. Germline-derived CDR1 and CDR2 are LGHNA and YSLEER. The CDR3 totals 15 residues. The CDR3 protein is CASSVQTGAADTQYF. CDR3 DNA sequence: TGCGCCAGCAGCGTCCAGACAGGAGCCGCAGATACGCAGTATTTT.

The CDR3 sequence: CASSQYNEQFF. CDR3 coding DNA: TGTGCCAGCAGCCAATACAATGAGCAGTTCTTC. This sequence joins TRBV2 and TRBJ2-1; D call uncertain. Germline values: CDR1 SNHLY, CDR2 FYNNEI. CDR3 length equals 11 residues. V shed 6 bases and J shed 4 bases, with 4 bases lying between them.

This chain links TRBV24-1 with TRBJ2-1; weak D call: TRBD1 (8 bases). The CDR3 length is 14 residues. Per germline, CDR1 KGHDR and CDR2 SFDVKD. The V end was cut by 5 bases, the J end by 9 bases, with 16 bases between. The CDR3 sequence is CATSVTGGVGEQFF. The CDR3, as DNA: TGTGCCACCAGTGTCACAGGGGGGGTAGGTGAGCAGTTCTTC.

The V and J genes are TRBV3-1 (or the pseudogene TRBV3-2) and TRBJ2-2; tentatively, D is TRBD2 (5 bases). The CDR3 extends over 17 amino acids. The germline V gene has CDR1 LGHDT and CDR2 YNNKEL (reference sequence). Trimming took 5 bases from V and 5 from J, leaving 21 bases between them. CDR3 sequence (DNA): TGTGCCAGCAGCGTGGCTGTTCGCGGCGGGTATACCGGGGAGCTGTTTTTT. Translating gives CASSVAVRGGYTGELFF.

The chain combines TRBV3-1 (or the pseudogene TRBV3-2) with TRBJ2-4; possible D gene TRBD1, 6 bases. V lost 0 bases and J 0 bases, leaving 9 bases between the germline ends. There are 16 residues in the CDR3. Germline V lookup: CDR1 LGHDT, CDR2 YNNKEL (reference sequence). For the CDR3, the DNA is TGTGCCAGCAGCCAAGAAACAGGGTTAGCCAAAAACATTCAGTACTTC. Amino acid sequence: CASSQETGLAKNIQYF.